Reported below is one T cell receptor beta chain. The source of the sample is a study of blood T cell repertoires in COVID-19. The wider study: The cDNA or gDNA used as material had been derived from T cells, B-cell-depleted T cells, or PBMCs.

The CDR3 has 15 amino acids. The trim removed 4 bases at V and 5 bases at J, leaving 8 bases unmatched. Germline loops: CDR1 KGHSH, CDR2 LQKENI. Repertoires were generated with immunoSEQ multiplex PCR, while TCRdb's copy carries only in-frame clones and drops some. The table includes approximately 450,000 clones, 70% to 90% detected once. Those who participated ranged in age from roughly 18 to 100 years and resided in about 24 US areas. Participant reports of clinical history set cohort assignment. The TCR comes from a young woman with acute COVID-19. This sequence joins TRBV18 and TRBJ1-5; 7 nucleotides match TRBD1. The sequenced material came from PBMCs or T cells enriched from blood (not recorded which). The DNA of the CDR3 is TGTGCCAGCTCACGACAGGGTGTGAATGATCAGCCCCAGCATTTT. Translating it yields CASSRQGVNDQPQHF.